By share, the clone carrying this T cell receptor (beta chain) counts as medium-sized. TRB was amplified from around 250-460 ng of blood genomic DNA. This record belongs to a study of T and B cells in COVID-19 patients. TRB rearrangements were amplified by multiplex PCR with BIOMED2 TRB-A/B primers. MiXCR, run by TCRdb on the multiplex PCR reads, gives a single entry per CDR3 protein. The sample lists 18,000 or so distinct CDR3 sequences, just over 35% seen once, with approximately 15% in the top ten. The sample taken for sequencing was blood. This clonotype was obtained from a human donor with active COVID-19.

CDR3 sequence reads: CASSIVDTLTDTQYF. In DNA, the CDR3 is TGTGCCAGTAGTATTGTGGACACCCTCACAGATACGCAGTATTTT. The rearrangement links TRBV19 to TRBJ2-3; the D gene is possibly TRBD1 (5 bases). V was trimmed by 3 bases and J by 2 bases, leaving 12 bases between them. The germline V gene has CDR1 LNHDA and CDR2 SQIVND (reference sequence). This CDR3 is built from 15 residues.